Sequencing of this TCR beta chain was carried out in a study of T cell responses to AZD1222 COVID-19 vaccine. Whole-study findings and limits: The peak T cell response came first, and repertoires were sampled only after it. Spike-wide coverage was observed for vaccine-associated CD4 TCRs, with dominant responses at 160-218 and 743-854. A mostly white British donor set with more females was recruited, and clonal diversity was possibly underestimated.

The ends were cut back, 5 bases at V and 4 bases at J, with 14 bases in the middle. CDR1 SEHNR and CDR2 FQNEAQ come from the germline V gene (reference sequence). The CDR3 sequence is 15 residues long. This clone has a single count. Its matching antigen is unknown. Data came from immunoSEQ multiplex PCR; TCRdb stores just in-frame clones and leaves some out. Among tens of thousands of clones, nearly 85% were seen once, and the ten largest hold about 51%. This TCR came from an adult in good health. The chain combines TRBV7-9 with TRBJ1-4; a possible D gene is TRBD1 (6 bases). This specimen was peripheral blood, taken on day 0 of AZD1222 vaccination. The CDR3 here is CASSPTGNYNEKLFF. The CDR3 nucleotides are TGTGCCAGCAGCCCCACAGGGAACTATAATGAAAAACTGTTTTTT.